This T cell receptor beta chain was captured in a study of blood T cell repertoires in COVID-19. Study in general: Nucleic acid was either cDNA or gDNA, and it came from T cells, B-cell-depleted T cells, or PBMCs.

This CDR3 region has 14 residues. CDR1 is SEHNR, CDR2 FQNEAQ, per germline (reference sequence). V lost 5 bases, J lost 0 bases, and 10 bases lay in between. In the authors' methods: Amplification with reference gene primers provided the estimates of nucleated cell counts. Assay: immunoSEQ multiplex PCR; the TCRdb copy retains only in-frame clones and omits some. The V and J calls and clone size are taken from that table; D and trimming were inferred from the DNA. The sample yields under 85,000 clones, 65% to 85% seen once. The chain joins TRBV7-9 to TRBJ2-5; a weak D match, TRBD2 (5 bases). Specimen: peripheral blood. This clonotype was obtained from a man in his fifties or sixties with active or convalescent COVID-19. The CDR3 nucleotides are TGTGCCAGCAGCCTCCGGGAAAACCAAGAGACCCAGTACTTC. It yields the protein CASSLRENQETQYF.